Listed below are T cell receptor beta chains from one sample, sequenced in a study of cytomegalovirus exposure and HLA in healthy donors. Libraries were prepared by immunoSEQ multiplex PCR; TCRdb keeps only in-frame clonotypes and omits some of them. The table lists around 140,000 clones, 82% of them singletons. Sequencing was done on a sample of PBMCs. The origin of the receptors is a male donor in good health and CMV-seronegative. CDR3s include the opening cysteine and the closing phenylalanine or tryptophan. D genes are given only for firm matches. Clone size is stated in some rows and not others, as once, few, many or a class when expanded.

>TRBJ2-3|TRBV5-1|once|TRBD2
CASSSSGRPDTQYF
TGCGCCAGCAGCAGTAGCGGGAGACCAGATACGCAGTATTTT
>TRBJ2-1|TRBV7-9|.|TRBD2
CASSPTSGTYNEQFF
TGTGCCAGCAGCCCAACTAGCGGGACATACAATGAGCAGTTCTTC
>TRBJ2-7|TRBV9|.|.
CASSPGRGNSYEQYF
TGTGCCAGCAGCCCCGGTCGGGGGAACTCCTACGAGCAGTACTTC
>TRBJ2-1|TRBV27|few|.
CASSSGHYNEQFF
TGTGCCAGCAGTTCCGGACACTACAATGAGCAGTTCTTC
>TRBJ2-7|TRBV28|.|.
CASIGVGAPLSQYF
TGTGCCAGCATCGGTGTAGGAGCGCCCCTATCGCAGTACTTC
>TRBJ2-4|TRBV15|.|.
CATRDEGSGLNIQYF
TGTGCCACCAGAGATGAAGGGAGCGGCCTAAACATTCAGTACTTC
>TRBJ2-7|TRBV4-2|few|TRBD2
CASSGPGTSGTLSYEQYF
TGTGCCAGCAGCGGTCCCGGGACTAGCGGGACTCTATCCTACGAGCAGTACTTC
>TRBJ2-1|TRBV19|.|.
CASSKQIYEQFF
TGTGCCAGTAGTAAACAAATCTATGAGCAGTTCTTC
>TRBJ2-5|TRBV5-7|.|.
CASSPGHPQETQYF
TGTGCCAGCAGCCCGGGACACCCGCAGGAGACCCAGTACTTC
>TRBJ2-7|TRBV7-9|.|TRBD2
CASSTLAGVSYEQYF
TGTGCCAGCAGCACCCTAGCGGGAGTCTCCTACGAGCAGTACTTC
>TRBJ2-7|TRBV10-3|.|.
CAISGATGTFYEQYF
TGTGCCATCAGTGGGGCGACGGGGACTTTCTACGAGCAGTACTTC
>TRBJ2-3|TRBV10-1|few|TRBD2
CASSDGSGVTDTQYF
TGCGCCAGCAGTGATGGTAGCGGGGTCACAGATACGCAGTATTTT
>TRBJ2-2|TRBV18|.|.
CATPTGITGELFF
TGTGCCACCCCCACAGGGATCACCGGGGAGCTGTTTTTT
>TRBJ1-5|TRBV4-1|.|TRBD1
CASSRDRGLILRQPQHF
TGCGCCAGCAGTCGGGACAGGGGGCTTATCTTGAGACAGCCCCAGCATTTT
>TRBJ2-2|TRBV11-3|.|TRBD1
CASSLAGTGVLGTGELFF
TGTGCCAGCAGCTTAGCCGGGACAGGGGTCCTGGGCACCGGGGAGCTGTTTTTT
>TRBJ2-7|TRBV29-1|.|TRBD1
CSVEEGTGGPYEQYF
TGCAGCGTTGAAGAGGGGACAGGGGGCCCCTACGAGCAGTACTTC
>TRBJ2-3|TRBV28|.|TRBD2
CASTQGPGLVGRRQYF
TGTGCCAGCACCCAGGGCCCAGGACTAGTCGGAAGGCGGCAGTATTTT
>TRBJ2-7|TRBV5-1|.|.
CASSPTWSRTYEQYF
TGCGCCAGCAGCCCGACTTGGTCCAGAACCTACGAGCAGTACTTC
>TRBJ2-7|TRBV6-6|.|.
CASSSTSQSSYEQYF
TGTGCCAGCAGTTCGACTTCGCAGAGCTCCTACGAGCAGTACTTC
>TRBJ1-5|TRBV7-2|few|TRBD1
CASSSGGQGQPQHF
TGTGCCAGCAGCTCAGGGGGCCAAGGTCAGCCCCAGCATTTT